The 29 T cell receptor beta chains below were found in one sample sequenced in a study of blood T cells in healthy people across ages. A second PCR of 7 to 11 cycles used a sample-barcoded 5' primer and a J-beta primer mix. Each CDR3 protein is one row after TCRdb ran MiXCR on the 5' RACE reads. The data contain hundreds of thousands of distinct CDR3 sequences, around 45% of them seen just once; the ten biggest clones take up approximately 32%. Source material: blood. These receptors all stem from a woman aged 60-70 years in good health.

Concerning this clonotype: A much larger clone lies one base from this, so it may be a read error. The chain employs TRBV20-1 and TRBJ2-5, with 8 bases matching TRBD1. The J call may be incorrect, as the DNA end agrees better with TRBJ2-7. Per the germline V gene, CDR1 is DFQATT and CDR2 is SNEGSKA (reference sequence). This CDR3 has 15 amino acids. For the CDR3, the DNA is TGCAGTGCAATCCGGGGCGGGGCAGGGGGCTTCGAGCAGTACTTC. Amino acid sequence: CSAIRGGAGGFEQYF.

The sample holds a few counts of this clonotype. This CDR3 is CASSVVPERKETQYF. CDR3 nucleotides: TGTGCCAGCAGCGTAGTGCCAGAGAGAAAAGAGACCCAGTACTTC. The J gene is TRBJ2-5, the V gene TRBV9; D not resolved. Germline lookup yields CDR1 SGDLS and CDR2 YYNGEE. The germline V and J ends were trimmed by 0 bases and 3 bases, with 12 bases remaining between them. The CDR3 covers 15 residues.

This clonotype was detected only once. The chain has TRBV6-2 or TRBV6-3 and TRBJ1-4, with TRBD1 matching over 7 bases. The germline V gene encodes CDR1 MNHEY and CDR2 SVGEGT. CDR3 size: 16 residues. Trimming removed 6 bases from V and 8 bases from J; junction bases left unmatched: 15. The CDR3 is CASRGIPRTGGEKLFF. CDR3 coding DNA: TGTGCCAGCAGGGGGATTCCACGGACAGGTGGCGAAAAACTGTTTTTT.

V gene TRBV3-1 combines with J gene TRBJ1-2, with 8 bases aligning to TRBD1. V dropped 3 bases and J dropped 7; count of bases not matched to a gene: 13. Germline V gene data show CDR1 as LGHDT and CDR2 as YNNKEL (reference sequence). This CDR3 has 16 amino acids. The CDR3 nucleotides are TGTGCCAGCAGCCAGGTCCGCTCGACAGGGGTGGGTGGCTACACCTTC. Protein: CASSQVRSTGVGGYTF.

The chain carries TRBV11-2 and TRBJ2-3, with no clear D. Trimming removed 1 base at V and 0 bases at J, with 17 bases between. The length of the CDR3 is 18 residues. Germline lookup yields CDR1 SGHAT and CDR2 FQNNGV. CDR3 DNA: TGTGCCAGCAGCTTAGGGACGGTCGTAGGGTTCAGCACAGATACGCAGTATTTT. It codes for CASSLGTVVGFSTDTQYF.

Many counts were recorded for this clonotype. The CDR3 loop is CATSRTLGTRHNEQFF. In DNA, the CDR3 is TGTGCCACCAGCAGGACCCTCGGGACTAGACACAATGAGCAGTTCTTC. The chain recombines TRBV15 with TRBJ2-1; 8 nucleotides agree with TRBD2. V was clipped by 3 bases and J by 5 bases; unmatched bases: 9. The CDR3 runs to 16 residues. Germline V gene sequence: CDR1 LNHNV, CDR2 YYDKDF (reference sequence).

This clonotype was found many times. This chain uses TRBV20-1 with TRBJ2-7; D not resolved. V lost 7 bases to trimming and J lost 0 bases, with 16 bases between them. Germline CDR1 is DFQATT and CDR2 is SNEGSKA (reference sequence). The CDR3 length is 14 residues. CDR3 amino acids: CSGATSDSSYEQYF. CDR3 in DNA: TGCAGTGGCGCGACCAGCGATAGCTCCTACGAGCAGTACTTC.

The table lists this clonotype with a few counts. The chain employs TRBV7-2 and TRBJ1-2; no firm D call. The CDR3 length is 13 residues. V gave up 8 bases and J gave up 4 bases, with 14 bases separating them. The germline V gene has CDR1 SGHTA and CDR2 FQGNSA. This CDR3 reads CASALETLYGYTF. The CDR3 DNA is TGTGCCAGCGCCCTAGAAACCCTCTATGGCTACACCTTC.

This clonotype came up a few times. This chain connects TRBV6-1 to TRBJ1-1, with D perhaps TRBD1 (5 bases). Trimming removed 5 bases from V and 1 base from J, with 5 bases in between. This CDR3 is 12 amino acids long. Looked up from germline, CDR1 is MNHNS and CDR2 is SASEGT. In nucleotides, the CDR3 is TGTGCCAGCAGTCAGGGGAACACTGAAGCTTTCTTT. Its translation: CASSQGNTEAFF.

V is TRBV5-6 and J is TRBJ2-1; D tentatively reads TRBD1 or TRBD2 (5 bases each). The CDR3 totals 13 residues. Germline values: CDR1 SGHDT, CDR2 YYEEEE. The V end lost 7 bases, the J end lost 8 bases, and 16 bases lay between the germline ends. The DNA of the CDR3 is TGTGCCAGCGGGAAGGGAGTAGGGGATGAGCAGTTCTTC. Protein sequence: CASGKGVGDEQFF.

The chain links TRBV7-2 to TRBJ2-1; TRBD2 agrees at 12 bases. This CDR3 has 16 amino acids. J gave up 8 bases and V 3 bases, and 8 bases lay outside the gene matches. Germline V gene sequence: CDR1 SGHTA, CDR2 FQGNSA. CDR3 loop: CASSFATSGSLYEQFF. The CDR3 DNA reads as TGTGCCAGCAGCTTTGCGACTAGCGGGAGTTTATATGAGCAGTTCTTC. Full variable domain (outside the CDR3, taken from reference TRBV7-2 and TRBJ2-1): GAGVSQSPSNKVTEKGKDVELRCDPISGHTALYWYRQSLGQGLEFLIYFQGNSAPDKSGLPSDRFSAERTGGSVSTLTIQRTQQEDSAVYLCASSFATSGSLYEQFFGPGTRLTVL.

The V call is TRBV23-1, the J call TRBJ2-5; no clear D. TRBV23-1 is marked as an open reading frame, function uncertain. Trimming pared 7 bases from V and 1 base from J, leaving 13 bases between. This CDR3 has 14 residues. CDR3 sequence: CASIPYRPQETQYF. Here the CDR3 DNA reads TGCGCCAGCATTCCTTATAGACCCCAAGAGACCCAGTACTTC.

The chain is built from TRBV7-2 and TRBJ2-3; 10 bases are a match to TRBD2. Germline V lookup: CDR1 SGHTA, CDR2 FQGNSA. The CDR3 spans 15 residues. J was trimmed by 5 bases and V by 5 bases; bases with no gene match: 7. Here the CDR3 DNA reads TGTGCCAGCAGCATACTAGCGGGACCCATAGATACGCAGTATTTT. Amino acid sequence: CASSILAGPIDTQYF.

The chain has TRBV5-1 and TRBJ2-3; TRBD2 aligns across 9 bases. Germline V gene lookup returns CDR1 SGHRS and CDR2 YFSETQ. V lost 0 bases and J lost 4; bases outside the gene matches: 6. This CDR3 spans 16 amino acids. The CDR3 sequence: CASSLDPAGGSDTQYF. The CDR3 nucleotides read TGCGCCAGCAGCTTGGATCCAGCGGGAGGTTCAGATACGCAGTATTTT.

The sample holds a few counts of this clonotype. J is TRBJ1-1 and V is TRBV12-3 or TRBV12-4; no firm D call. This CDR3 has 14 amino acids. V lost 7 bases and J lost 1, with 13 bases in between. Here the CDR3 reads CASIKTRRNTEAFF. The CDR3 DNA follows: TGTGCCAGCATTAAGACGAGACGGAACACTGAAGCTTTCTTT.

Only a few counts were recorded for this clonotype. This rearrangement joins TRBV6-6 to TRBJ2-1; 7 bases map to TRBD2. The CDR3 has 16 amino acids. The germline gives CDR1 MNHNY, CDR2 SVGAGI (reference sequence). The V and J ends lost 5 bases and 8 bases, in that order; junction bases with no gene match: 15. CDR3 sequence (DNA): TGTGCCAGCAGTGGCCTCTCAGCGGGAAAGCGGGATGAGCAGTTCTTC. Translating gives CASSGLSAGKRDEQFF.

The rearrangement links TRBV27 to TRBJ2-1; D is ambiguous. V dropped 3 bases and J dropped 9 bases, with 12 bases sitting between them. This CDR3 contains 13 residues. CDR1 and CDR2 from the germline V gene are MNHEY and SMNVEV (reference sequence). For the CDR3, the DNA is TGTGCCAGCAGTTTTCGAATAGCTCTTGAGCAGTTCTTC. Translation gives CASSFRIALEQFF.

This chain joins TRBV15 and TRBJ2-1, with 9 bases lining up with TRBD1. The CDR3 has 15 amino acids. J lost 7 bases, V lost 3 bases, and 7 bases had no gene match. Germline lookup yields CDR1 LNHNV and CDR2 YYDKDF (reference sequence). The chain's CDR3 is CATSRTVQGANEQFF. DNA for the CDR3: TGTGCCACCAGCAGGACTGTACAGGGGGCGAATGAGCAGTTCTTC.

The rearrangement joins TRBV29-1 to TRBJ2-7; tentatively, D is TRBD1 (6 bases). The CDR3 sequence is 13 residues long. The V gene lost 6 bases and the J gene lost 4 bases, with 16 bases spanning the gap. The germline V gene encodes CDR1 SQVTM and CDR2 ANQGSEA. The CDR3 bases are TGCAGCGTGCAAAGGGACATCCAATACGAGCAGTACTTC. Its translation is CSVQRDIQYEQYF.

In this sample, this clonotype turned up many times. V usage is TRBV28 and J usage is TRBJ2-7; 9 bases map to TRBD1. The ends lost 1 base at V and 4 bases at J; junction bases unmatched: 11. The CDR3 sequence is 17 residues long. CDR1 is MDHEN and CDR2 is SYDVKM in the germline V gene. CDR3 in DNA: TGTGCCAGCAGTTTATCCTACCCGACAGGGGGACGATACGAGCAGTACTTC. Its translation: CASSLSYPTGGRYEQYF.

This clonotype occurred many times. The chain recombines TRBV29-1 with TRBJ2-5, with D possibly matching TRBD2 (5 bases). V lost 6 bases and J 4 bases, leaving 18 bases between the germline ends. Looked up from germline, CDR1 is SQVTM and CDR2 is ANQGSEA. The CDR3 sequence is 14 residues long. The CDR3 region is CSVTGYGEVETQYF. In nucleotides, the CDR3 is TGCAGCGTAACGGGATATGGAGAAGTAGAGACCCAGTACTTC.

V is TRBV12-3 or TRBV12-4 and J is TRBJ2-5; weak D call: TRBD1 (6 bases). The germline V and J ends were trimmed by 1 base and 1 base, with 16 bases remaining between them. The CDR3 covers 17 residues. CDR3 protein: CASSLDVGQFPQETQYF. The CDR3 nucleotides read TGTGCCAGCAGTTTAGATGTCGGACAGTTTCCCCAAGAGACCCAGTACTTC.

V and J are TRBV5-1 and TRBJ2-1, with a weak D call TRBD2 (6 bases). CDR3 length: 17 residues. The germline gives CDR1 SGHRS, CDR2 YFSETQ. Trimming pared 3 bases from V and 5 bases from J, leaving 21 bases between. CDR3 bases: TGCGCCAGCAGCTCCGATATTAAGGAGGGTCGAAACAATGAGCAGTTCTTC. This encodes CASSSDIKEGRNNEQFF.

The chain couples TRBV6-2 or TRBV6-3 to TRBJ1-2; 8 bases are a match to TRBD1. Germline CDR1 reads MNHEY; CDR2 reads SVGEGT. J gave up 9 bases and V 10 bases, and 19 bases lay outside the gene matches. The CDR3 spans 15 residues. The CDR3 spells CATSAGTGAYGSYTF. The CDR3 DNA reads TGTGCCACCTCAGCCGGGACAGGCGCCTACGGGAGCTACACCTTC.

V gene TRBV9 combines with J gene TRBJ1-4; D is perhaps TRBD1 (5 bases). Germline CDR1 and CDR2: SGDLS and YYNGEE. Trimming took 0 bases from V and 12 from J, leaving 12 bases between them. The CDR3 covers 13 residues. CDR3 bases: TGTGCCAGCAGCGTAGCTCGAGGAGGGGAACTGTTTTTT. Residues: CASSVARGGELFF.

Only a few counts were recorded for this clonotype. The chain is built from TRBV20-1 and TRBJ1-6; D is perhaps TRBD1 (5 bases). The CDR3 extends over 18 amino acids. Trimming cost V 8 bases and J 0 bases, with 23 bases left between them. Germline V gene sequence: CDR1 DFQATT, CDR2 SNEGSKA (reference sequence). CDR3 in amino acids: CSLTPGSPFSSYNSPLHF. CDR3 nucleotides: TGCAGTCTTACTCCAGGGTCTCCATTTAGCTCCTATAATTCACCCCTCCACTTT.

CDR3 in DNA: TGTGCCAGCAGCCTCCGATCTAGAGCTCGGGACAATGAGCAGTTCTTC. It is translated as CASSLRSRARDNEQFF. This sequence joins TRBV7-3 and TRBJ2-1, with D unresolved. This CDR3 has 16 amino acids. Trimming removed 5 bases at V and 5 bases at J, with 19 bases between. Germline CDR1 is SGHTA and CDR2 is FQGTGA.

The rearrangement joins TRBV4-2 to TRBJ2-3; 7 nucleotides match TRBD1. In germline, CDR1 is LGHNA, CDR2 YNFKEQ. This CDR3 contains 17 residues. The V segment lost 3 bases and the J segment 2 bases; nucleotides outside the gene matches: 11. For the CDR3, the DNA is TGTGCCAGCAGCCATCAGACAGGGACACCAATCACAGATACGCAGTATTTT. Translating it yields CASSHQTGTPITDTQYF.

The J gene is TRBJ1-5, the V gene TRBV12-3 or TRBV12-4, with 8 bases lining up with TRBD1. The V segment lost 5 bases and the J segment 3 bases; nucleotides outside the gene matches: 6. This CDR3 spans 15 amino acids. The CDR3 region is CASSPRTGINQPQHF. The CDR3 DNA sequence: TGTGCCAGCAGTCCCCGGACAGGGATCAATCAGCCCCAGCATTTT.